The 14 T cell receptor beta chains below all came from one sample that was sequenced in a study of identical twins. TCRdb recomputed calls from the 5' RACE reads with MiXCR, one row per CDR3 protein. The sample yields roughly 1.6 million distinct CDR3 sequences, about 31% seen once. Sequenced sample: cord blood. All receptors come from a newborn girl in good health.

This chain links TRBV7-8 with TRBJ1-2, with 11 bases fitting TRBD1. This CDR3 is 14 amino acids long. Germline V gene lookup returns CDR1 SGHVS and CDR2 FQNEAQ. V shed 1 base, J shed 7 bases, and the junction held 2 bases outside the gene matches. CDR3 amino acids: CASSLEDRGPGYTF. For the CDR3, the DNA is TGTGCCAGCAGCTTAGAGGACAGGGGGCCTGGCTACACCTTC. Supplemented by reference TRBV7-8 and TRBJ1-2, the full variable domain reads GAGVSQSPRYKVAKRGQDVALRCDPISGHVSLFWYQQALGQGPEFLTYFQNEAQLDKSGLPSDRFFAERPEGSVSTLKIQRTQQEDSAVYLCASSLEDRGPGYTFGSGTRLTVV.

This clonotype has at least ten counts. The chain uses TRBV20-1 and TRBJ2-5; unclear D gene. The CDR3 contains 12 residues. Germline values: CDR1 DFQATT, CDR2 SNEGSKA (reference sequence). V gave up 2 bases and J gave up 0 bases, with 4 bases separating them. The CDR3 DNA is TGCAGTGCTAGACGATACCAAGAGACCCAGTACTTC. It codes for CSARRYQETQYF.

The chain combines TRBV21-1 with TRBJ1-1; the table's D gene call, TRBD1, was not cross checked with the DNA. TRBV21-1 is labeled a pseudogene. This CDR3 comprises 16 residues. The CDR3 region is CASSKAVGRMNTEAFF. In nucleotides, the CDR3 is TGTGCCAGCAGCAAAGCTGTGGGACGTATGAACACTGAAGCTTTCTTT.

This clonotype has just a few counts. V is TRBV19 and J is TRBJ1-2; unclear D gene. Germline V CDR1 and CDR2: LNHDA, SQIVND (reference sequence). V lost 2 bases, J lost 9 bases, and 13 bases lay in between. The CDR3 has 13 amino acids. The CDR3 nucleotides read TGTGCCAGTAGTATACCCCCAGGATCTAGCTACACCTTC. Translated: CASSIPPGSSYTF.

This clonotype was detected only a few times. This chain uses TRBV28 with TRBJ1-2, with 10 bases that match TRBD1. Per germline, CDR1 MDHEN and CDR2 SYDVKM. The CDR3 extends over 16 amino acids. The V segment lost 2 bases and the J segment 4 bases; nucleotides outside the gene matches: 7. The CDR3 DNA follows: TGTGCCAGCAGTTTACGACAGGGGGCGCGGGTCTATGGCTACACCTTC. Translating gives CASSLRQGARVYGYTF.

The rearrangement uses TRBV20-1 and TRBJ1-1; D may be TRBD1 (5 bases). V was clipped by 2 bases and J by 1 base, with 8 bases between them. CDR1 DFQATT and CDR2 SNEGSKA come from the germline V gene (reference sequence). This CDR3 has 13 residues. DNA of the CDR3: TGCAGTGCTAGAAACGGGGCGAACACTGAAGCTTTCTTT. This gives the protein CSARNGANTEAFF.

The chain recombines TRBV28 with TRBJ1-5; TRBD1 matches at 7 bases. V dropped 5 bases and J dropped 0; count of bases not matched to a gene: 4. CDR3 length: 15 amino acids. Germline CDR1 MDHEN, CDR2 SYDVKM. Here the CDR3 reads CASSPQGVSNQPQHF. Here the CDR3 DNA reads TGTGCCAGCAGTCCCCAGGGGGTTAGCAATCAGCCCCAGCATTTT.

CDR3 loop: CASSGNARAGADTQYF. CDR3 DNA sequence: TGCGCCAGCAGCGGAAATGCTCGTGCTGGCGCAGATACGCAGTATTTT. The chain joins TRBV5-1 to TRBJ2-3, with no clear D. CDR1 and CDR2 (germline): SGHRS, YFSETQ. The CDR3 extends over 16 amino acids. The V end lost 4 bases, the J end lost 4 bases, and 19 bases lay between the germline ends.

This chain links TRBV4-1 with TRBJ2-7; D is unclear. The germline CDR1 and CDR2 sequences are MGHRA and YSYEKL. CDR3 length: 13 amino acids. Deletions cut 0 bases from V and 7 bases from J, with 10 bases between. Here the CDR3 reads CASSQEFKSEQYF. CDR3 in DNA: TGCGCCAGCAGCCAAGAATTTAAGAGTGAGCAGTACTTC.

The table lists this clonotype with a few counts. This chain connects TRBV5-1 to TRBJ2-7; D gene uncertain. The CDR3 length is 14 residues. Trimming removed 1 base at V and 4 bases at J, with 12 bases between. Germline V CDR1 and CDR2: SGHRS, YFSETQ. In nucleotides, the CDR3 is TGCGCCAGCAGCTTGAGGCCCATCTTTTACGAGCAGTACTTC. Amino acids: CASSLRPIFYEQYF. Looking up the rest from reference TRBV5-1 and TRBJ2-7 gives the full variable domain: KAGVTQTPRYLIKTRGQQVTLSCSPISGHRSVSWYQQTPGQGLQFLFEYFSETQRNKGNFPGRFSGRQFSNSRSEMNVSTLELGDSALYLCASSLRPIFYEQYFGPGTRLTVT.

V gene TRBV20-1 combines with J gene TRBJ2-1, with TRBD2 identical over 9 bases. The CDR3 runs to 19 residues. Germline V lookup: CDR1 DFQATT, CDR2 SNEGSKA (reference sequence). V was pared by 0 bases and J by 0 bases, with 12 bases of the junction left unmatched. CDR3 DNA sequence: TGCAGTGCTAGAGATCGATGGGCGGGAGGGCTTCACTCCTACAATGAGCAGTTCTTC. It is translated as CSARDRWAGGLHSYNEQFF.

On this clonotype: This may arise from a read error, as a much more abundant clone is one base away. This sequence joins TRBV6-5 and TRBJ2-3; D might be TRBD1 (6 bases). There are 14 residues in the CDR3. Looked up from germline, CDR1 is MNHEY and CDR2 is SVGAGI. CDR3 in DNA: TGTGCCGGCAGTTACAGGGCTAGCACAGATACGCAGTATTTT. Protein sequence: CAGSYRASTDTQYF.

This sequence joins TRBV4-1 and TRBJ1-1, with D perhaps TRBD1 (6 bases). Germline V gene data show CDR1 as MGHRA and CDR2 as YSYEKL. The length of the CDR3 is 15 residues. V was clipped by 0 bases and J by 5 bases, with 13 bases between them. This CDR3 is CASSQDSRGRTEAFF. The CDR3 DNA reads as TGCGCCAGCAGCCAAGATTCGCGGGGGCGGACTGAAGCTTTCTTT.

This clonotype was observed once. The V and J genes are TRBV12-3 or TRBV12-4 and TRBJ2-2; D gene unclear. The CDR3 contains 11 residues. Trimming shortened V by 7 bases and J by 8 bases, and 8 bases separated the two germline ends. DNA of the CDR3: TGTGCCAGCACCCGACGGGGGGAGCTGTTTTTT. Amino acids: CASTRRGELFF.